One T cell receptor (beta chain) is described in this entry. The authors ran a second PCR of about 6 to 11 cycles using a sample-barcoded 5' primer and a J-beta primer mix. TCRdb passed the 5' RACE reads through MiXCR, listing each CDR3 protein once. The sample records around 690,000 distinct CDR3 sequences, 45% to 65% being singletons. The source of the sample is a study of blood T cells in healthy people across ages. From germline, CDR1 is KGHSH and CDR2 LQKENI. CDR3 size: 15 residues. Trimming left V 0 bases short and J 4 bases short, with 12 bases between. Sequencing was carried out using blood. V and J are TRBV18 and TRBJ2-5, with TRBD1 as a possible D gene (6 bases). The TCR comes from a man aged 60 to 75 in good health. CDR3 region: CASSPPGRGGETQYF. The CDR3 bases are TGTGCCAGCTCACCACCGGGCAGGGGTGGAGAGACCCAGTACTTC.